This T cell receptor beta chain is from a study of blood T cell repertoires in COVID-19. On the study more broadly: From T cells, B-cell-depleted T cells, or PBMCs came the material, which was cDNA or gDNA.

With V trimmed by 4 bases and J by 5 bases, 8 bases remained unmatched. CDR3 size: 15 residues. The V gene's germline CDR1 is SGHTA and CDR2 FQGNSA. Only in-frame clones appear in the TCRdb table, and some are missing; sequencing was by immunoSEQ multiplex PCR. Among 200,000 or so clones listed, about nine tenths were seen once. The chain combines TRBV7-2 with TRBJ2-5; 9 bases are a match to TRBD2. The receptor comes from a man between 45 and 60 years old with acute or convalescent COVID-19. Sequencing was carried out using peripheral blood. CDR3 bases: TGTGCCAGCAGCTCCGGCGGGGGGGCAGCTGAGACCCAGTACTTC. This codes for CASSSGGGAAETQYF.